This T cell receptor (beta chain) was obtained from a study of blood T cells in healthy people across ages. Study-wide findings and caveats: More naive CD4+ cells and higher diversity marked long-lived donors relative to aged donors.

A J-beta primer mix and a sample-barcoded 5' primer were used in a second PCR of about 7 to 12 cycles. The template-switch adaptor, which had 12 random nucleotides, put a tag on each cDNA molecule. MiXCR was run by TCRdb on the 5' RACE reads, yielding one entry per CDR3 protein. The sample comprises more than 900,000 distinct CDR3 sequences, 20% to 25% of which are singletons, and 0.65% to 0.75% rests with the top ten. Germline V gene lookup returns CDR1 SGHTA and CDR2 FQGTGA. The CDR3 length is 15 residues. This clonotype was detected a few times. Its antigen is still unknown. These data also formed part of another study, on T cells of mothers and their children. As that study records: Mothers gave over 9 million TCR beta CDR3 reads each, and children several million each. Thymic selection molds TCR recombination output in much the same way for related pairs as for unrelated pairs.

The receptor's source is a girl aged 2 to 9 in good health. Material: blood. The V gene is TRBV7-3, the J gene TRBJ2-5; weak D call: TRBD1 (6 bases). The J call may be mistaken, given a closer DNA end match to TRBJ2-7. CDR3 nucleotides: TGTGCCAGCAGCTTAAAGGGGGATCGGCGGGACGAGCAGTACTTC. This sequence encodes CASSLKGDRRDEQYF.